The 17 T cell receptor beta chains reported below all come from one sample, sequenced in a study of Ad26.COV2.S vaccination and SARS-CoV-2 variants. Treatment indicated: 15 to 20 received Ad26.COV2.S at low or high dose, single or two shots; five or six received placebo; per-sample allocation not given. Following the first vaccine or placebo injection, samples were taken on day 63. The table came from immunoSEQ multiplex PCR; TCRdb's copy has only in-frame clones and leaves some out. This sample has about 220,000 clones, with around 89% found just once. This specimen was peripheral blood, taken in a trial of Ad26.COV2.S vaccine versus placebo. These receptors all come from a person between 18 and 65 years old who received the Ad26.COV2.S COVID-19 vaccine or a placebo.

A single count supports this clone. V and J are TRBV19 and TRBJ2-1, with 9 nucleotides matching TRBD1. CDR1 and CDR2 (germline): LNHDA, SQIVND (reference sequence). The junction had 3 bases not matched to a gene; V was cut back by 9 bases and J by 3 bases. This CDR3 comprises 13 residues. CDR3 DNA: TGTGCCAGCTGGGGACAGGGCTACAATGAGCAGTTCTTC. Translated, it gives CASWGQGYNEQFF.

V usage is TRBV11-2 and J usage is TRBJ2-7; D is unclear. CDR1 is SGHAT, CDR2 FQNNGV, per germline. The V and J ends lost 1 base and 0 bases respectively, with 4 bases between them. The CDR3 runs to 13 residues. The CDR3 DNA is TGTGCCAGCAGCTTAGCTGTCTCCTACGAGCAGTACTTC. Amino acid sequence: CASSLAVSYEQYF.

The gene calls are TRBV6-2 or TRBV6-3 and TRBJ2-1; 7 bases align to TRBD2. The CDR3 contains 16 residues. With V trimmed by 2 bases and J by 8 bases, 12 bases remained unmatched. Germline values: CDR1 MNHEY, CDR2 SVGEGT. CDR3 residues: CASSYPTGGGSDEQFF. The CDR3 DNA sequence: TGTGCCAGCAGTTACCCCACCGGCGGGGGTAGCGATGAGCAGTTCTTC.

This clone was observed a single time. The chain carries TRBV28 and TRBJ2-2; perhaps TRBD1 as D (5 bases). The CDR3 totals 14 residues. V lost 5 bases and J lost 1, with 8 bases in between. Germline lookup yields CDR1 MDHEN and CDR2 SYDVKM. The CDR3 loop reads CASSRDRNTGELFF. The CDR3 bases are TGTGCCAGCAGTCGCGACAGGAACACCGGGGAGCTGTTTTTT.

The chain links TRBV4-1 to TRBJ1-2; D is unclear. CDR3 length equals 14 residues. Germline CDR1 reads MGHRA; CDR2 reads YSYEKL. Trimming removed 2 bases from V and 4 bases from J, with 11 bases in between. CDR3 nucleotide sequence: TGCGCCAGCAGCCAACTACACAAACGCTATGGCTACACCTTC. This gives the protein CASSQLHKRYGYTF.

This chain connects TRBV4-3 to TRBJ2-1, with D unclear. There are 17 residues in the CDR3. V gave up 4 bases and J gave up 0 bases, with 16 bases separating them. CDR1 and CDR2 from the germline V gene are LGHNA and YSLEER. CDR3 sequence reads: CASSPSVAGSSYNEQFF. The CDR3 DNA sequence: TGCGCCAGCAGCCCCTCCGTAGCCGGCAGCTCCTACAATGAGCAGTTCTTC.

This chain's CDR3 is CASRGSYEQYF. CDR3 in DNA: TGTGCCAGCAGAGGTTCCTACGAGCAGTACTTC. V usage is TRBV28 and J usage is TRBJ2-7; the D is unclear. The CDR3 consists of 11 residues. Germline V gene data show CDR1 as MDHEN and CDR2 as SYDVKM. V lost 6 bases to trimming and J lost 1 base, with 4 bases between them.

CDR3 sequence: CASSLGVPYEQYF. CDR3 bases: TGTGCCAGCAGCTTGGGGGTTCCCTACGAGCAGTACTTC. This chain uses TRBV5-4 with TRBJ2-7; D unresolved. The V and J ends lost 0 bases and 2 bases respectively, with 6 bases between them. The CDR3 spans 13 residues. The germline V gene has CDR1 SGHNT and CDR2 YYREEE (reference sequence).

The chain is built from TRBV5-1 and TRBJ2-7, with D perhaps TRBD2 (5 bases). Per the germline V gene, CDR1 is SGHRS and CDR2 is YFSETQ. V gave up 3 bases and J gave up 6 bases, with 10 bases separating them. The CDR3 length is 12 residues. The CDR3 bases are TGCGCCAGCAGCTCCGAGGGATTCGAGCAGTACTTC. Translated, it gives CASSSEGFEQYF.

V gene TRBV6-5 combines with J gene TRBJ2-7; a weak D match, TRBD2 (5 bases). The V end lost 4 bases, the J end lost 5 bases, and 9 bases lay between the germline ends. The CDR3 runs to 12 residues. Looked up from germline, CDR1 is MNHEY and CDR2 is SVGAGI. The CDR3 DNA sequence: TGTGCCAGCAGTTTCTACGGGGACGAGCAGTACTTC. It codes for CASSFYGDEQYF.

V is TRBV7-2 and J is TRBJ2-2; either TRBD1 or TRBD2 may supply D (6 bases each). CDR1 is SGHTA, CDR2 FQGNSA, per germline. The CDR3 is 15 residues long. The germline V and J ends were trimmed by 1 base and 8 bases, with 14 bases remaining between them. Here the CDR3 reads CASSLVGGGTGELFF. CDR3 in DNA: TGTGCCAGCAGCTTAGTAGGTGGCGGGACAGGGGAGCTGTTTTTT. The entire variable domain, with the rest obtained from reference TRBV7-2 and TRBJ2-2, is as follows: GAGVSQSPSNKVTEKGKDVELRCDPISGHTALYWYRQSLGQGLEFLIYFQGNSAPDKSGLPSDRFSAERTGGSVSTLTIQRTQQEDSAVYLCASSLVGGGTGELFFGEGSRLTVL.

V gene TRBV28 combines with J gene TRBJ2-7, with 9 bases fitting TRBD2. The J segment lost 5 bases and the V segment lost 4 bases, leaving 3 bases of the junction unmatched. From germline, CDR1 is MDHEN and CDR2 SYDVKM. The CDR3 totals 13 residues. CDR3 region: CASSYASGDEQYF. The CDR3, as DNA: TGTGCCAGCAGTTACGCTAGCGGGGACGAGCAGTACTTC.

J is TRBJ1-1 and V is TRBV6-6; tentatively, D is TRBD1 (6 bases). Trimming took 7 bases from V and 7 from J, leaving 16 bases between them. The CDR3 loop spans 13 amino acids. The germline CDR1 and CDR2 sequences are MNHNY and SVGAGI (reference sequence). DNA of the CDR3: TGTGCCAGCACCAGGGGCCAGCTTTATGAAGCTTTCTTT. Translating gives CASTRGQLYEAFF.

This rearrangement joins TRBV19 to TRBJ1-5; D ambiguous. Trimming left V 5 bases short and J 0 bases short, with 11 bases between. CDR1 is LNHDA, CDR2 SQIVND, per germline (reference sequence). CDR3 size: 15 residues. The CDR3 loop is CASSGQQNSNQPQHF. The CDR3 DNA reads as TGTGCCAGTAGTGGGCAGCAGAATAGCAATCAGCCCCAGCATTTT.

The rearrangement uses TRBV7-6 and TRBJ2-2; TRBD2 aligns across 9 bases. V shed 2 bases and J 4 bases; nucleotides not matched to a gene: 8. Germline lookup yields CDR1 SGHVS and CDR2 FNYEAQ. The CDR3 loop spans 17 amino acids. CDR3 sequence (DNA): TGTGCCAGCAGCTTACAACTAGCGGGTTGGCGCACCGGGGAGCTGTTTTTT. Amino acids: CASSLQLAGWRTGELFF.

This chain connects TRBV30 to TRBJ2-7, with a possible D match to TRBD1 (7 bases). The ends were cut back, 1 base at V and 2 bases at J, with 12 bases in the middle. The CDR3 sequence is 14 residues long. CDR1 is GTSNPN and CDR2 is SVGIG in the germline V gene (reference sequence). CDR3 region: CAWSGQGLPYEQYF. Written as DNA, the CDR3 is TGTGCCTGGAGTGGACAGGGACTTCCCTACGAGCAGTACTTC.

V gene TRBV29-1 combines with J gene TRBJ2-3; 10 positions match TRBD2. Per germline, CDR1 SQVTM and CDR2 ANQGSEA. V was clipped by 7 bases and J by 5 bases; unmatched bases: 12. This CDR3 is built from 15 residues. The CDR3 sequence is CSARGLAGAGDTQYF. DNA for the CDR3: TGCAGCGCCCGGGGCCTAGCGGGGGCGGGAGATACGCAGTATTTT.